This is a list of T cell receptor beta chains from one sample in a study of molecular identifiers for immune sequencing clone quantification. TCRdb recomputed calls from the PCR reads with MiXCR, one row per CDR3 protein. The sample holds about 300,000 distinct CDR3 sequences, 20% to 25% seen once. The specimen sequenced was naive CD8+ T cells from blood, with Jurkat cell RNA spiked in. The receptors here all came from a human donor in good health. Some libraries in this study had Jurkat cell RNA spiked in. The CDR3 runs from the conserved cysteine through the conserved F or W. The D gene is left open where the match is weak. Rows give clone size only sometimes, using once, few, many, or a class for an expanded clone.

>many|TRBJ2-3|TRBV7-8|TRBD2
TGTGCCAGCAGCTTAGACAGCGGGGGAGGCACAGATACGCAGTATTTT
CASSLDSGGGTDTQYF
>many|TRBJ2-6|TRBV2|.
TGTGCCAGTCACCCGGGGGAGTCTGGGGCCAACGTCCTGACTTTC
CASHPGESGANVLTF
>many|TRBJ2-3|TRBV28|.
TGTGCCAGCAGTTTTCGGGGTGGAGATACGCAGTATTTT
CASSFRGGDTQYF
>many|TRBJ2-7|TRBV29-1|.
TGCAGCGTTGCGGGGGGCCTGGATGAGCAGTACTTC
CSVAGGLDEQYF
>many|TRBJ1-1|TRBV29-1|.
TGCAGCGTCGTTAAAAACACTGAAGCTTTCTTT
CSVVKNTEAFF
>few|TRBJ2-3|TRBV27|.
TGTGCCAGCACCAACACAGGGGAGGGCACAGATACGCAGTATTTT
CASTNTGEGTDTQYF
>many|TRBJ2-3|TRBV19|TRBD2
TGTGCCAGTAGCAGGGGACTAGCATTCGGGGATACGCAGTATTTT
CASSRGLAFGDTQYF
>many|TRBJ2-2|TRBV7-9|.
TGTGCCAGCAGCTCGACCGGGCCTCGACCCGGGGAGCTGTTTTTT
CASSSTGPRPGELFF
>.|TRBJ2-3|TRBV9|.
TGTGCCAGCTCCGACCGACGCACAGATACGCAGTATTTT
CASSDRRTDTQYF
>many|TRBJ1-2|TRBV6-5|TRBD1
TGTGCCAGCAGTCAAGCAGGGGGCGGGAACTATGGCTACACCTTC
CASSQAGGGNYGYTF
>many|TRBJ1-2|TRBV5-5|.
TGTGCCAGCAGCTTGCTGGGAGATCCTAACTATGGCTACACCTTC
CASSLLGDPNYGYTF
>few|TRBJ1-4|TRBV29-1|.
TGCAGCGTTGCGGGGCAGGGTTCTAATGAAAAACTGTTTTTT
CSVAGQGSNEKLFF
>many|TRBJ2-7|TRBV19|.
TGTGCCAGTAGTACGGCCCACGCCTACGAGCAGTACTTC
CASSTAHAYEQYF
>many|TRBJ2-1|TRBV2|TRBD2
TGTGCCAGCAGTAAGCCCGGGACTAGCGGCTCCTACAATGAGCAGTTCTTC
CASSKPGTSGSYNEQFF
>many|TRBJ2-1|TRBV7-2|.
TGTGCCAGCAGCACGCAGACTGGACCGAATGAGCAGTTCTTC
CASSTQTGPNEQFF
>few|TRBJ2-7|TRBV4-1|TRBD1
TGCGCCAGCAGCCAAGGGACAGGGTTGAGCTCCTACGAGCAGTACTTC
CASSQGTGLSSYEQYF
>.|TRBJ2-1|TRBV12-3/TRBV12-4|.
TGTGCCAGCAGTTTAGTGGCGATCAGGGGACCTGAGCAGTTCTTC
CASSLVAIRGPEQFF
>many|TRBJ1-2|TRBV20-1|.
TGCAGTGCCATCCGGTCGGATGGCTACACCTTC
CSAIRSDGYTF
>many|TRBJ2-3|TRBV19|.
TGTGCCAGTAGTATGCTCCGGACTCCGCCAGATACGCAGTATTTT
CASSMLRTPPDTQYF
>.|TRBJ2-7|TRBV28|TRBD1
TGTGCCAGCAGTAAAGACAGGGCCCTCTACGAGCAGTACTTC
CASSKDRALYEQYF
>few|TRBJ2-7|TRBV6-5|.
TGTGCCAGCAGTTACGTTGAATCTAACGAGCAGTACTTC
CASSYVESNEQYF
>.|TRBJ2-2|TRBV20-1|.
TGCAGTGCTAGAATACTTTTGACAGCGAAAGACACCGGGGAGCTGTTTTTT
CSARILLTAKDTGELFF
>few|TRBJ2-1|TRBV19|TRBD1
TGTGCCACCAGGACAGGGCTAATTGAGCAGTTCTTC
CATRTGLIEQFF
>many|TRBJ2-3|TRBV28|TRBD2
TGTGCCAGCACTTCCCTTTCTGGGGGAGGGTGGCCAGATACGCAGTATTTT
CASTSLSGGGWPDTQYF
>few|TRBJ2-5|TRBV20-1|.
TGCAGTGCTGGATACAGGGAGACCCAGTACTTC
CSAGYRETQYF
>many|TRBJ2-2|TRBV7-6|.
TGTGCCAGCAGCTCCTTGGGGCCCACCGGGGAGCTGTTTTTT
CASSSLGPTGELFF
>many|TRBJ1-1|TRBV27|.
TGTGCCAGCAGTATCACAGGGAACACTGAAGCTTTCTTT
CASSITGNTEAFF